The 21 T cell receptor beta chains reported below all come from one sample, sequenced in a study of T-cell memory formation after mild COVID-19 (dated by TCRdb to about 2021). Library generation was performed with 5' RACE. Sequencer: Illumina NovaSeq 6000. The public reads were run again by TCRdb, first through fastp at Q25 and then through MiXCR, and only productive beta chains were kept. Each CDR3 protein gets just one entry, which takes the most common genes and DNA from the rows behind it. Counted in this sample were about 350,000 distinct CDR3 sequences; roughly an eighth of them appeared once. In total, the top ten clones hold roughly 20% of the sample. What was sequenced was PBMCs or a T cell subset sorted from them (not recorded which). All receptors come from a man aged 18 to 29 who had mild COVID-19 (a few samples of this study predate the infection). The sample titles of this study are shuffled in the database, so cell type and time point are left out; the donor was told from shared clones.

The table lists this clonotype with a few counts. The chain carries TRBV9 and TRBJ1-6; D is ambiguous. Trimming took off 4 bases at V and 0 bases at J, with 11 bases between the two ends. The CDR3 is made up of 16 amino acids. Germline CDR1 SGDLS, CDR2 YYNGEE. CDR3 coding DNA: TGTGCCAGCAGCACCGGTGAAGCCTCCTATAATTCACCCCTCCACTTT. This encodes CASSTGEASYNSPLHF.

J is TRBJ1-2 and V is TRBV7-9; the match to TRBD1 covers 8 bases. Germline trimming cut 2 bases from V and 4 bases from J; bases unmatched to any gene: 3. The CDR3 sequence is 14 residues long. Germline assignment: CDR1 SEHNR and CDR2 FQNEAQ (reference sequence). Here the CDR3 DNA reads TGTGCCAGCAGCTTAACCGGGACAGGCTATGGCTACACCTTC. Its protein is CASSLTGTGYGYTF.

This clonotype was recorded a few times. The V call is TRBV12-3 or TRBV12-4, the J call TRBJ1-1; 8 bases fit TRBD1. With 2 bases clipped from V and 1 base from J, the junction kept 3 bases outside the gene matches. This CDR3 is built from 15 residues. CDR3 nucleotides: TGTGCCAGCAGTTTACCAGGGGGCGGGAACACTGAAGCTTTCTTT. Residues: CASSLPGGGNTEAFF.

The chain links TRBV18 to TRBJ2-7; possibly TRBD1 for D (5 bases). Germline values: CDR1 KGHSH, CDR2 LQKENI. This CDR3 contains 15 residues. Trimming shortened V by 7 bases and J by 0 bases, and 16 bases separated the two germline ends. CDR3 nucleotide sequence: TGTGCCAGCTACGACGACAGTATGGACTCCTACGAGCAGTACGTC. Encoded protein: CASYDDSMDSYEQYV.

This rearrangement joins TRBV4-1 to TRBJ2-3, with D unclear. There are 14 residues in the CDR3. The germline gives CDR1 MGHRA, CDR2 YSYEKL. V lost 4 bases and J lost 3, with 11 bases in between. The CDR3 loop is CASSLRSQTDTQYF. The DNA for the CDR3 is TGCGCCAGCAGCCTACGGAGTCAAACAGATACGCAGTATTTT.

The table lists this clonotype with a count of one. The chain carries TRBV15 and TRBJ2-5, with D possibly matching TRBD2 (6 bases). The CDR3 has 16 amino acids. Germline-derived CDR1 and CDR2 are LNHNV and YYDKDF (reference sequence). Trimming cost V 0 bases and J 2 bases, with 13 bases left between them. The CDR3 here is CATSRERGGGQETQYF. In nucleotides, the CDR3 is TGTGCCACCAGCAGAGAAAGGGGAGGAGGGCAAGAGACCCAGTACTTC. The full variable domain, rest sourced from reference TRBV15 and TRBJ2-5, is DAMVIQNPRYQVTQFGKPVTLSCSQTLNHNVMYWYQQKSSQAPKLLFHYYDKDFNNEADTPDNFQSRRPNTSFCFLDIRSPGLGDTAMYLCATSRERGGGQETQYFGPGTRLLVL.

This clonotype was detected many times. CDR3 bases: TGTGCCAGCAGTTTATTGGGGACGGGGGAATTAGCTTTCTTT. This codes for CASSLLGTGELAFF. This chain joins TRBV28 and TRBJ1-1; tentative D call: TRBD1 (5 bases). Germline-derived CDR1 and CDR2 are MDHEN and SYDVKM. The CDR3 totals 14 residues. V lost 1 base to trimming and J lost 10 bases, with 16 bases between them.

V usage is TRBV6-6 and J usage is TRBJ2-3; 12 bases fit TRBD2. The junction had 6 bases not matched to a gene; V was cut back by 6 bases and J by 5 bases. This CDR3 contains 15 residues. Germline values: CDR1 MNHNY, CDR2 SVGAGI (reference sequence). CDR3 sequence reads: CASRASGGAVDTQYF. CDR3 bases: TGTGCCAGCAGAGCTAGCGGGGGGGCGGTAGATACGCAGTATTTT.

The rearrangement links TRBV6-2 or TRBV6-3 to TRBJ2-3; D is unresolved. This CDR3 is 14 amino acids long. Trimming shortened V by 0 bases and J by 4 bases, and 8 bases separated the two germline ends. CDR1 is MNHEY, CDR2 SVGEGT, per germline. Here the CDR3 reads CASSYSKGADTQYF. The CDR3 DNA follows: TGTGCCAGCAGTTACTCCAAAGGCGCAGATACGCAGTATTTT.

This clonotype was recorded many times. The chain carries TRBV6-5 and TRBJ2-7, with 9 bases aligning to TRBD1. CDR1 is MNHEY and CDR2 is SVGAGI in the germline V gene. The CDR3 totals 16 residues. Trimming cost V 7 bases and J 7 bases; bases outside gene matches: 17. CDR3: CASIRRPGQGAGEQYF. Here the CDR3 DNA reads TGTGCCAGCATAAGGCGCCCGGGACAGGGAGCGGGAGAGCAGTACTTC.

This chain uses TRBV9 with TRBJ2-7, with TRBD2 as a possible D gene (5 bases). Looked up from germline, CDR1 is SGDLS and CDR2 is YYNGEE. The V gene lost 1 base and the J gene lost 2 bases, with 10 bases spanning the gap. The CDR3 has 14 residues. In DNA form, the CDR3 reads TGTGCCAGCAGCGTAACAGCGGAGCCCTACGAGCAGTACTTC. This gives the protein CASSVTAEPYEQYF. The variable domain in full, completed from reference TRBV9 and TRBJ2-7, reads DSGVTQTPKHLITATGQRVTLRCSPRSGDLSVYWYQQSLDQGLQFLIQYYNGEERAKGNILERFSAQQFPDLHSELNLSSLELGDSALYFCASSVTAEPYEQYFGPGTRLTVT.

The chain employs TRBV5-1 and TRBJ2-5; TRBD2 might be the D (6 bases). Trimming cost V 3 bases and J 3 bases, with 12 bases left between them. The CDR3 length is 14 residues. CDR1 is SGHRS and CDR2 is YFSETQ in the germline V gene. CDR3 amino acids: CASSSSGPEETQYF. The CDR3 DNA reads as TGCGCCAGCAGCTCGAGCGGGCCTGAAGAGACCCAGTACTTC. The full variable domain, completed using reference TRBV5-1 and TRBJ2-5, is KAGVTQTPRYLIKTRGQQVTLSCSPISGHRSVSWYQQTPGQGLQFLFEYFSETQRNKGNFPGRFSGRQFSNSRSEMNVSTLELGDSALYLCASSSSGPEETQYFGPGTRLLVL.

This clonotype was counted between two and nine times. The J gene is TRBJ1-5, the V gene TRBV20-1; possible D gene TRBD1, 5 bases. CDR1 is DFQATT, CDR2 SNEGSKA, per germline (reference sequence). CDR3 length equals 15 residues. Trimming took 0 bases from V and 5 from J, leaving 14 bases between them. The CDR3 reads CSARDPIGAYQPQHF. CDR3 in DNA: TGCAGTGCTAGAGATCCCATAGGGGCCTATCAGCCCCAGCATTTT.

The chain carries TRBV20-1 and TRBJ1-1; D is uncertain. Germline V lookup: CDR1 DFQATT, CDR2 SNEGSKA (reference sequence). The CDR3 extends over 13 amino acids. Trimming stripped 5 bases from V and 1 base from J, with 11 bases between. Here the CDR3 reads CSAEHRWNTEAFF. The CDR3, as DNA: TGCAGTGCTGAGCATAGGTGGAACACTGAAGCTTTCTTT.

The J gene is TRBJ2-5, the V gene TRBV10-3; the D is unclear. Looked up from germline, CDR1 is ENHRY and CDR2 is SYGVKD. V lost 4 bases, J lost 4 bases, and 10 bases lay in between. The CDR3 is made up of 13 amino acids. For the CDR3, the DNA is TGTGCCATCAGTGGTCGAGGATTAGAGACCCAGTACTTC. Translation gives CAISGRGLETQYF.

The chain has TRBV4-1 and TRBJ1-5; D call uncertain. V was pared by 0 bases and J by 3 bases, with 6 bases between. The CDR3 contains 14 residues. Per germline, CDR1 MGHRA and CDR2 YSYEKL. CDR3 residues: CASSQELPNQPQHF. Here the CDR3 DNA reads TGCGCCAGCAGCCAAGAACTCCCCAATCAGCCCCAGCATTTT.

In its sample, this clonotype was seen many times. This chain links TRBV20-1 with TRBJ2-1; D is undetermined. Germline V gives CDR1 DFQATT, CDR2 SNEGSKA (reference sequence). The CDR3 is 11 amino acids. Trimming removed 7 bases from V and 12 bases from J, with 16 bases in between. CDR3 loop: CSEAYDKGQFF. CDR3 nucleotides: TGCAGTGAGGCCTACGACAAGGGGCAGTTCTTC.

This clonotype has a count of ten or more. The chain couples TRBV15 to TRBJ2-7; a weak D match, TRBD2 (6 bases). Germline V lookup: CDR1 LNHNV, CDR2 YYDKDF (reference sequence). The CDR3 length is 18 residues. Trimming removed 0 bases at V and 2 bases at J, with 20 bases between. The CDR3 region has the DNA TGTGCCACCAGCAGAGATCGCCGGGGGAACGAACCTCCCTACGAGCAGTACTTC. As protein: CATSRDRRGNEPPYEQYF.

This clonotype was detected a few times. The genes are TRBV7-2 and TRBJ2-3; 7 positions match TRBD1. Germline lookup yields CDR1 SGHTA and CDR2 FQGNSA. With 8 bases clipped from V and 7 bases from J, the junction kept 15 bases outside the gene matches. This CDR3 is 15 amino acids long. The CDR3 coding sequence is TGTGCCAGCGCAATGGGAAGGGGGCGGTACTATACGCAGTATTTT. It yields the protein CASAMGRGRYYTQYF.

There are many counts of this clonotype. The V call is TRBV7-3, the J call TRBJ2-3; D tentatively reads TRBD1 or TRBD2 (5 bases each). Germline CDR1 and CDR2: SGHTA and FQGTGA. This CDR3 spans 14 amino acids. The V end was cut by 2 bases, the J end by 2 bases, with 8 bases between. Here the CDR3 reads CASSLGDDTDTQYF. DNA of the CDR3: TGTGCCAGCAGCTTAGGGGACGACACAGATACGCAGTATTTT.

This clonotype was recorded at least ten times. V is TRBV7-9 and J is TRBJ2-2; D unclear. This CDR3 comprises 13 residues. Per germline, CDR1 SEHNR and CDR2 FQNEAQ (reference sequence). V dropped 5 bases and J dropped 6 bases, with 10 bases sitting between them. CDR3 sequence: CASSTFDAGELFF. CDR3 DNA: TGTGCCAGCAGCACCTTTGACGCCGGGGAGCTGTTTTTT.